This T cell receptor (beta chain) was sequenced during a study of T-cell reconstitution after alpha-beta-depleted transplantation in children. Unique molecular identifiers featured in how the TCRbeta library was prepared. TCRdb reprocessed the PCR reads via MiXCR and lists one record per CDR3 protein. The repertoire consists of about 580,000 distinct CDR3 sequences, with 20% to 25% occurring once and the leading ten covering less than 15%. Findings of the study overall: The origin of alpha-beta T cells about two months after transplant was reportedly several hundred expanded graft clones. After one year, T-cell counts and TCRbeta diversity mostly came from new T cells. There were some patients whose high TCRbeta diversity at day 60 came from surviving recipient T cells and thymic progenitors.

Concerning this clonotype: Its specificity is not known.

Germline V lookup: CDR1 DFQATT, CDR2 SNEGSKA (reference sequence). The CDR3 is made up of 12 amino acids. The V end lost 7 bases, the J end lost 5 bases, and 14 bases lay between the germline ends. This chain joins TRBV20-1 and TRBJ2-5; a possible D gene is TRBD2 (5 bases). This specimen consisted of PBMCs, mostly from graft donor cells, obtained 360 days after TCRalphabeta/CD19-depleted stem cell transplant. The clonotype comes from a boy under two years old who had a stem cell transplant for acute myeloid leukemia, so the T cells may come from the graft donor. The CDR3 loop is CSVPVRGETQYF. The CDR3 bases are TGCAGTGTTCCGGTACGCGGGGAGACCCAGTACTTC.